The clone carrying this TCR beta chain has at least ten counts. The germline V gene has CDR1 SNHLY and CDR2 FYNNEI. This CDR3 has 14 amino acids. The ends lost 7 bases at V and 2 bases at J; junction bases unmatched: 8. This sample is drawn from a study of regulatory T cells in long-lasting Graves disease. The overall study: Antithyroid drug intake by newly diagnosed Graves' patients had lasted under 3 months.

Time point in this sample: newly diagnosed GD, antithyroid drugs for less than 3 months. Extracted PBMC RNA gave rise to the TCR library. Under American Thyroid Association guidelines, Graves' disease was diagnosed. With iRepertoire HTBI primers and Arm-PCR of CDR3 regions, TCR beta libraries were built. TCRdb ran MiXCR on the multiplex PCR reads and lists one entry per CDR3 protein. The sample consists of around 420,000 distinct CDR3 sequences, about 15% of them appearing once. The sample was also linked to a second study, of T cells in Graves' hyperthyroidism and ophthalmopathy. That report adds: Absent ophthalmopathy progression within 18 months defined stable Graves' hyperthyroidism. A first-round RT-PCR of the TCR CDR3 used the HTBI primer set.

Specimen: peripheral blood mononuclear cells (PBMCs), collected at new diagnosis, from a patient treated with antithyroid drugs. This TCR came from a woman between 35 and 50 years old with Graves disease. The chain links TRBV2 to TRBJ2-7; TRBD2 matches at 7 bases. The CDR3 loop reads CASNPGGETYEQYF. CDR3 nucleotide sequence: TGTGCCAGCAACCCTGGGGGGGAAACCTACGAGCAGTACTTC.